This is a list of T cell receptor beta chains from one sample in a study of response to subunit inactivated influenza vaccine. A single record per CDR3 protein comes from TCRdb applying MiXCR to the RT-PCR reads. The sample contains some 570,000 distinct CDR3 sequences, approximately 10% of which appear only once. The same data also contributed to another study, on T cells expressing NK-cell markers.

The sample here was PBMCs from blood, taken on the day of vaccination. These receptors were obtained from a man in his forties or fifties who received an inactivated influenza vaccine. The CDR3 runs from the conserved cysteine through the conserved F or W. Each record gives: V gene, J gene, CDR3 protein.

TRBV7-2	TRBJ2-7	CASSFPGGDYEQSF
TRBV4-3	TRBJ1-5	CASSQDGTRPNQPQHF
TRBV5-1	TRBJ2-1	CASSLVSGESYNEQFF
TRBV7-9	TRBJ2-1	CASSLAGSGGAYEQFF
TRBV25-1	TRBJ2-7	CASSVKRTEQYF
TRBV2	TRBJ2-3	CASSVLASGDTQYF
TRBV7-2	TRBJ1-4	CASSPRTGVTNEKLFF
TRBV6-2/TRBV6-3	TRBJ2-2	CATAAAMNTGELFF
TRBV24-1	TRBJ2-1	CATSDASPSSYNEQFF
TRBV28	TRBJ2-3	CASSKTASTDTQYF
TRBV6-5	TRBJ2-2	CASSYRDTGELFF
TRBV5-4	TRBJ2-1	CASSRGTGSYNEQFF
TRBV7-9	TRBJ2-1	CASSPTPPNEQFF
TRBV6-1	TRBJ1-4	CASIGDRSEKLFF
TRBV7-8	TRBJ2-3	CASSLGAPAGVLPSVDTQYF
TRBV20-1	TRBJ2-5	CSARDRRQHQYF
TRBV5-5	TRBJ2-2	CASTITGPSNTGELFF
TRBV27	TRBJ2-7	CASSLSDTGLYEQYF
TRBV12-3/TRBV12-4	TRBJ2-2	CATPPPQISTGELFF
TRBV6-2/TRBV6-3	TRBJ2-3	CASSYPGTSGRTTQYF
TRBV7-9	TRBJ1-1	CASSSTGRPNTEAFF
TRBV2	TRBJ2-7	CASSNPRGEAYEQYF
TRBV6-2/TRBV6-3	TRBJ1-1	CASSSIIGNTEAFF